This T cell receptor (beta chain) originates from a study of OX40 agonist ivuxolimab in advanced cancers. Regarding the research as a whole: The costimulatory receptor OX40 (CD134) was targeted by ivuxolimab, a fully human IgG2 agonistic monoclonal antibody. Intravenous ivuxolimab was administered to patients every 2 weeks at six dose levels: 0.01, 0.1, 0.3, 1.5, 3 and 10 mg/kg. Among the 50 to 55 dose-escalation patients, around 20 had hepatocellular carcinoma, 15 melanoma, 9 renal cell carcinoma and 9 head and neck cancer. In the dose-escalation cohort, nearly 85% of patients were male, and the mean age was 60 years with a range of roughly 23 to 79. Patients were allowed to have had prior anti-PD-1, anti-PD-L1 or anti-CTLA-4 therapy, and 30% to 50% of the dose-escalation patients had previously received checkpoint inhibitors. Partial responses were achieved by three dose-escalation patients, of whom one had hepatocellular carcinoma and two had cutaneous melanoma. The purpose of peripheral TCRbeta sequencing was to test whether ivuxolimab changed TCR sequence diversity and led to clonal T-cell expansion. The paper describes the monotherapy dose-escalation part (N of about 52 patients) of the phase I trial of ivuxolimab.

Patients with autoimmune disease history or receiving systemic immunosuppression were excluded from the trial. In every dose cohort, peripheral blood was drawn for TCR sequencing at baseline, cycle 4 day 1, and cycle 7 day 1. The samples were drawn from a first-in-human, open-label, multicenter phase I dose-escalation trial of ivuxolimab. Adults with locally advanced or metastatic head and neck squamous cell, hepatocellular, melanoma or renal cell carcinoma were enrolled in the trial. Before TCR sequencing, CD4+ T cells and CD8+ T cells from peripheral blood were sorted into separate populations. Study-level results and caveats: Antigen specificity was not determined for the clonally expanded peripheral T cells. After ivuxolimab, more expanded clones were found on average in CD8+ T cells than in CD4+ T cells. Low levels of normalized T-cell clonal expansion were also shown by some nonresponding patients. Partial responders in the 0.1-3.0 mg/kg groups had among the lowest normalized peripheral clonal expansion, especially among CD8+ T cells. At doses of 0.1 to 3.0 mg/kg, clonal expansion of both CD4+ and CD8+ T cells in blood was seen between baseline and week 6.

Trimming removed 4 bases from V and 7 bases from J; the gene matches leave 7 bases unexplained. The CDR3, from cysteine to phenylalanine, totals 14 residues. The only DNA kept is the CDR3, 42 bases in frame from the first base. CDR1 is given as SGHRS and CDR2 as YFSETQ, both from the germline V gene. Note on this clone: The clone's antigen remains unknown. The input lacks base qualities; no much larger clone sits a single base away.

Genomic DNA was extracted from sorted cells for sequencing of the TCRbeta CDR3 region. The immunoSEQ Assay was used to sequence the TCRbeta CDR3 regions. The table was pulled from immuneACCESS by TCRdb, which kept in-frame rearrangements only. Such tables lose some clones; where checked, under half of the loss comes from unresolved V genes, and the rest has no known cause. The sample profile shows over 50,000 clones; less than 90% of them were found once. Around 4.3% of the sample is taken by the ten largest. Sample: CD4+ or CD8+ T cells sorted from blood, taken in a trial of the OX40 agonist ivuxolimab. This chain is built from TRBV5-1 and TRBJ2-1, and TRBD2 aligns with 8 junction nucleotides. This TCR was sampled from an adult with an advanced solid tumor such as melanoma, head and neck, liver or kidney cancer. The CDR3 in this case is CASSTPGLENEQFF. The DNA sequence is given as TGCGCCAGCAGCACGCCGGGACTAGAGAATGAGCAGTTCTTC.